The clone carrying this T cell receptor beta chain has more than one count but fewer than ten. The antigen remains unidentified. The CDR3 contains 15 residues. CDR1 is SGDLS and CDR2 is YYNGEE in the germline V gene. The V end was cut by 0 bases, the J end by 7 bases, with 16 bases between. The data are from a study of molecular identifiers for immune sequencing clone quantification. General study findings and limits: Over 98% of CMV-specific effector molecules, but under 1% of naive ones, were in clones above 20 copies. Spiked Jurkat TCR RNA equal to one cell could reportedly be picked out among some 1 million naive cells.

As CD8+CD4-CCR7+CD45RA+ cells, naive CD8 T cells were sorted. TCRdb reprocessed the PCR reads via MiXCR and lists one record per CDR3 protein. The table lists hundreds of thousands of distinct CDR3 sequences, about a quarter of them singletons, with roughly 0.7% in the top ten. The specimen was naive CD8+ T cells from blood, with Jurkat cell RNA spiked in. The subset denotes: FACS-sorted CD8+CD4-CCR7+CD45RA+ naive T cells. V usage is TRBV9 and J usage is TRBJ1-1; TRBD1 might be the D (5 bases). The clonotype was recovered from a human donor in good health. Some libraries in this study had Jurkat cell RNA spiked in. The CDR3 DNA sequence: TGTGCCAGCAGCGTAGAAGACAGCCGAACCGATGAAGCTTTCTTT. This sequence encodes CASSVEDSRTDEAFF.